Reported below is one T cell receptor beta chain. Its antigen is unknown. Trimming removed 2 bases from V and 5 bases from J, with 5 bases in between. From germline, CDR1 is MDHEN and CDR2 SYDVKM. CDR3 length equals 12 residues. These data are taken from a study of T cell responses to AZD1222 COVID-19 vaccine. Study-level results: Only after the peak T cell response were repertoires sampled. Females outnumbered males among donors, who were mostly white British; clonal diversity was possibly underestimated.

TCRdb keeps only in-frame clones here, not all; method: immunoSEQ multiplex PCR. The sample includes some 200,000 clones, about 92% of them seen just once. The sequences come from peripheral blood, collected on day 0 of MenACWY control vaccination. The TCR originated in an adult in good health. The chain carries TRBV28 and TRBJ2-3; D is unresolved. The CDR3: CASSLKRDTQYF. The CDR3, as DNA: TGTGCCAGCAGTTTAAAGAGAGATACGCAGTATTTT.